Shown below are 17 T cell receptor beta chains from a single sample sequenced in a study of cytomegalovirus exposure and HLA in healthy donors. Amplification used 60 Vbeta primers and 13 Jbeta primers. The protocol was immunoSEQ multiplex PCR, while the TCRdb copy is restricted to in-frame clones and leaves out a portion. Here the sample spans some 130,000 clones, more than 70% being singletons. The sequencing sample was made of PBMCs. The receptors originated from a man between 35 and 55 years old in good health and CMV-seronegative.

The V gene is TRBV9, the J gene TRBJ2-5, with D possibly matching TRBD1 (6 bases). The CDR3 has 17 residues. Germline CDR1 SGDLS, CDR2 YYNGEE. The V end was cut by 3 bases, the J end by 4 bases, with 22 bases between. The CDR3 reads CASSGLSAGEFIETQYF. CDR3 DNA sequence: TGTGCCAGCAGCGGTCTATCGGCAGGGGAATTCATAGAGACCCAGTACTTC.

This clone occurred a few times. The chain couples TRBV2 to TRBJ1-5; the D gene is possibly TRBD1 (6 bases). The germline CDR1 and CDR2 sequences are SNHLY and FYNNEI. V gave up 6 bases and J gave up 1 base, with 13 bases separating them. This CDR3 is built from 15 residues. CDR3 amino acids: CASSAGQSSNQPQHF. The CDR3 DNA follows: TGTGCCAGCAGCGCTGGACAGTCGAGCAATCAGCCCCAGCATTTT.

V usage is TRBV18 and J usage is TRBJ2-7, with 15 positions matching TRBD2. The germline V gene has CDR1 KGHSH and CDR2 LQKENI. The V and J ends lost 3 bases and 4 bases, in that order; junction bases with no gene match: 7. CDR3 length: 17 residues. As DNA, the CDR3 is TGTGCCAGCTCACCCCAGGGGACTAGCGGGAGGCTTTACGAGCAGTACTTC. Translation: CASSPQGTSGRLYEQYF.

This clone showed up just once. CDR3 coding DNA: TGTGCCAGCTCACCATCCAGAAACGATTCACCCCTCCACTTT. Its protein product is CASSPSRNDSPLHF. The V gene is TRBV18, the J gene TRBJ1-6, with D hard to call. The ends were cut back, 2 bases at V and 8 bases at J, with 10 bases in the middle. The CDR3 sequence is 14 residues long. The germline V gene has CDR1 KGHSH and CDR2 LQKENI.

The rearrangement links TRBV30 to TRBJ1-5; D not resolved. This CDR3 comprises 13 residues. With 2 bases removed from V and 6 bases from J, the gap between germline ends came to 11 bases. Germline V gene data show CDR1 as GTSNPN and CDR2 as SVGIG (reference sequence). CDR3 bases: TGTGCCTGGAGTTCTCGGGAGGCTCAGCCCCAGCATTTT. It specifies CAWSSREAQPQHF.

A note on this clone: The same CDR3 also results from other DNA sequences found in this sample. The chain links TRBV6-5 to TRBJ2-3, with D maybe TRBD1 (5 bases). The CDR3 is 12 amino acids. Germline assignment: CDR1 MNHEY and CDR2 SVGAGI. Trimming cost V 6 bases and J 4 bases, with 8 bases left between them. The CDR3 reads CASRGQADTQYF. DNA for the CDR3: TGTGCCAGCAGGGGGCAGGCAGATACGCAGTATTTT.

CDR3 in amino acids: CASSLQGIYNSPLHF. The CDR3, as DNA: TGTGCCAGCAGCTTGCAGGGTATCTATAATTCACCCCTCCACTTT. V is TRBV7-2 and J is TRBJ1-6, with TRBD1 as a possible D gene (5 bases). The length of the CDR3 is 15 residues. V shed 3 bases and J shed 3 bases, with 9 bases lying between them. Germline CDR1 is SGHTA and CDR2 is FQGNSA.

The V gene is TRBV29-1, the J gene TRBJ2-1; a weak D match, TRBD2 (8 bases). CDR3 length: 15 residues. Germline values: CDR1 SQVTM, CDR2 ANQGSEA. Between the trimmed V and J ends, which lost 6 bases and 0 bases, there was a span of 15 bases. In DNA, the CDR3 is TGCAGCGTCGGGGGGGACAGTCACTCCTACAATGAGCAGTTCTTC. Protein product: CSVGGDSHSYNEQFF.

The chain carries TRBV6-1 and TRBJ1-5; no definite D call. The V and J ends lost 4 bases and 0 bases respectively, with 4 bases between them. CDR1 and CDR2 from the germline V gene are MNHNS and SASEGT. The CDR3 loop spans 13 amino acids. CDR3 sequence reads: CASSGLSNQPQHF. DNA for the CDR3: TGTGCCAGCAGTGGTCTTAGCAATCAGCCCCAGCATTTT.

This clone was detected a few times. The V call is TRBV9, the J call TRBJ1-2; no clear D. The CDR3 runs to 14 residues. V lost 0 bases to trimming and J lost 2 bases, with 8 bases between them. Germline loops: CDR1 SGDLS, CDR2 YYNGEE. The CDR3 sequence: CASSVDGGNYGYTF. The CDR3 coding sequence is TGTGCCAGCAGCGTAGATGGCGGAAACTATGGCTACACCTTC.

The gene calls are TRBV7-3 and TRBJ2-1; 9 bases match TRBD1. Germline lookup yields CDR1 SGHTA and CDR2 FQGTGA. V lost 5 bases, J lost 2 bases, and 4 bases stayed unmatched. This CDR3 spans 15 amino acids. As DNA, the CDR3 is TGTGCCAGCAGCGCCGGGACAGGGACCTACAATGAGCAGTTCTTC. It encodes CASSAGTGTYNEQFF.

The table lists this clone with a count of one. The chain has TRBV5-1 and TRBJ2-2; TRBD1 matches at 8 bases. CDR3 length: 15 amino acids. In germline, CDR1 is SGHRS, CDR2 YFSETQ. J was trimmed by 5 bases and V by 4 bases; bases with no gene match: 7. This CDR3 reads CASSEAGGWTGELFF. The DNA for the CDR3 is TGCGCCAGCAGCGAAGCAGGGGGCTGGACCGGGGAGCTGTTTTTT.

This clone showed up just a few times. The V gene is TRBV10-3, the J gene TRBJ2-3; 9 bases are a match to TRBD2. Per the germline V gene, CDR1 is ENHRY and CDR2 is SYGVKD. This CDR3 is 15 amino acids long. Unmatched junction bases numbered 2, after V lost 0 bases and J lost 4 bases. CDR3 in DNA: TGTGCCATCAGTGAGTCTGGCGGGGGGGCAGATACGCAGTATTTT. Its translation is CAISESGGGADTQYF.

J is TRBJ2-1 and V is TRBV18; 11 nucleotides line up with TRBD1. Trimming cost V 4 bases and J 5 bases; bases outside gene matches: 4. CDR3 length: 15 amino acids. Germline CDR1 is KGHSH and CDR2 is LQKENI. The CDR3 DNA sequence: TGTGCCAGCTCACGCGGGACAGGGGGGCACAATGAGCAGTTCTTC. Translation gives CASSRGTGGHNEQFF.

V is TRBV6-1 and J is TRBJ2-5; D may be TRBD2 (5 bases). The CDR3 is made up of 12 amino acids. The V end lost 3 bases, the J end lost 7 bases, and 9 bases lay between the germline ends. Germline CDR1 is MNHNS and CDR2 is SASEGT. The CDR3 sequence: CASSDSVRTQYF. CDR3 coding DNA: TGTGCCAGCAGTGATAGCGTTAGGACCCAGTACTTC.

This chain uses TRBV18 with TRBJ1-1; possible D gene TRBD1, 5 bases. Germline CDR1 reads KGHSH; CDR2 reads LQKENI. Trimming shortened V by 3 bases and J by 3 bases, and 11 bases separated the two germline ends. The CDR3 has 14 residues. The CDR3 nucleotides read TGTGCCAGCTCACCCGGCTGGGGGGACACTGAAGCTTTCTTT. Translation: CASSPGWGDTEAFF.

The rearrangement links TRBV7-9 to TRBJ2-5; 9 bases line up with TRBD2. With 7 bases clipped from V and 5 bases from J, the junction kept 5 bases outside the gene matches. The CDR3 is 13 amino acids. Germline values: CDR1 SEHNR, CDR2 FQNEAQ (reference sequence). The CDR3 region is CASMWAGGETQYF. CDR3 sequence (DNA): TGTGCCAGCATGTGGGCGGGGGGGGAGACCCAGTACTTC.